Sequencing of this T cell receptor (beta chain) was carried out in a study of control samples from healthy donors and cancer patients. The repertoire was sequenced with immunoSEQ multiplex PCR; TCRdb's copy has only in-frame clones and lacks some. The repertoire holds tens of thousands of clones, with roughly 90% as singletons. The junction had 3 bases not matched to a gene; V was cut back by 4 bases and J by 1 base. CDR1 and CDR2 (germline): SGDLS, YYNGEE. The CDR3 runs 14 residues. The chain combines TRBV9 with TRBJ2-5, with 8 bases identical to TRBD1. The source material was PBMCs. This clonotype originated in a woman between 50 and 59 years old with colorectal cancer. CDR3 sequence reads: CASSTGTGQETQYF. The CDR3, as DNA: TGTGCCAGCAGCACCGGGACAGGCCAAGAGACCCAGTACTTC. The complete variable domain, with remaining parts taken from reference TRBV9 and TRBJ2-5, reads DSGVTQTPKHLITATGQRVTLRCSPRSGDLSVYWYQQSLDQGLQFLIQYYNGEERAKGNILERFSAQQFPDLHSELNLSSLELGDSALYFCASSTGTGQETQYFGPGTRLLVL.